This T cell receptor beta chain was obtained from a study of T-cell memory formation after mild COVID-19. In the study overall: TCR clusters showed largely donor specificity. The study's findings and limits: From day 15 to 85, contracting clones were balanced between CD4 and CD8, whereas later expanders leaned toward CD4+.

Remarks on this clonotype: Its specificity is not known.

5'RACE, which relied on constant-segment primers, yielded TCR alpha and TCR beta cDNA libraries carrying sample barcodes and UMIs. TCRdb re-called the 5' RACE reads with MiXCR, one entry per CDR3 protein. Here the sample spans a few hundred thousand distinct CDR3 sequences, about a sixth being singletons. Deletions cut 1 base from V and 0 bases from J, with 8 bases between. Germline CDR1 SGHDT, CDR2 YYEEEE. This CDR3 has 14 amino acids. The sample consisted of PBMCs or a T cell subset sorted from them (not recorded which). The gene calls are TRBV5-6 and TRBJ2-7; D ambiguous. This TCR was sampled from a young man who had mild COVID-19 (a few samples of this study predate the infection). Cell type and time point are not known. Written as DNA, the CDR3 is TGTGCCAGCAGCTTGTATGGGGTCTCCTACGAGCAGTACTTC. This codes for CASSLYGVSYEQYF.